The clone carrying this TCR beta chain has a count of ten or more. What it recognizes is unknown. Not enrolled were patients with uncontrolled infection, other autoimmune disease, pregnancy or lactation. Together with thyroid ultrasound, orbital computed tomography, serum thyroxine and TRAb, clinical symptoms were used for diagnoses. The sample comes from a study of T cells in Graves' hyperthyroidism and ophthalmopathy. Overall study findings and caveats: The blood repertoire included most of the expanded thyroid clonotypes above 0.001. Ophthalmopathy prediction by the model preceded onset by a median about 6 months.

From RNA transcripts, TCR beta CDR3 regions were amplified. In the first-round RT-PCR of the TCR CDR3, the HTBI primer set was used. TCRdb reprocessed the multiplex PCR reads with MiXCR, giving one entry per CDR3 protein. Of hundreds of thousands of distinct CDR3 sequences listed, about 17% were seen once; the top ten hold over 15%. Germline V gives CDR1 LGHDT, CDR2 YNNKEL (reference sequence). Trimming stripped 0 bases from V and 2 bases from J, with 13 bases between. There are 17 residues in the CDR3. The sample was blood. The chain employs TRBV3-1 and TRBJ2-2; unclear D gene. This clonotype originated in a woman aged 45 to 65 with Graves' hyperthyroidism that later progressed to Graves' ophthalmopathy. Written as DNA, the CDR3 is TGTGCCAGCAGCCAAGACCAAAGACTCGCTAACACCGGGGAGCTGTTTTTT. Encoded protein: CASSQDQRLANTGELFF.